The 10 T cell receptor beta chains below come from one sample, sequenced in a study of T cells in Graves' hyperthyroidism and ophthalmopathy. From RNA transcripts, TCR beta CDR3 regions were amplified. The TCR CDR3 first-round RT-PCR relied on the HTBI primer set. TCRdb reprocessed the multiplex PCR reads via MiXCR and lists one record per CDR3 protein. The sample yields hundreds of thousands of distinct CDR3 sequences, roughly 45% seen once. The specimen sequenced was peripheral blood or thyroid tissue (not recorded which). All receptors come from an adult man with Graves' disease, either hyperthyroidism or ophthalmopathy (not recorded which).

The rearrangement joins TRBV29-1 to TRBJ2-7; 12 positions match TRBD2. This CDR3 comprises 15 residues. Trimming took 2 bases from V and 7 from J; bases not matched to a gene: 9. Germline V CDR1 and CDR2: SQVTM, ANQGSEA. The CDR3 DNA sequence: TGCAGCGTTGAACCCCTAGCGGGGGGGCACGGGGAGCAGTACTTC. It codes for CSVEPLAGGHGEQYF.

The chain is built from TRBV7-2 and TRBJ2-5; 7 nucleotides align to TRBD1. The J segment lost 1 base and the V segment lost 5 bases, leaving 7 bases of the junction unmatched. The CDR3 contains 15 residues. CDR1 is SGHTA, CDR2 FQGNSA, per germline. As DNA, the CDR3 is TGTGCCAGCAGCCCCTCCTCAGGGGGCCAAGAGACCCAGTACTTC. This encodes CASSPSSGGQETQYF.

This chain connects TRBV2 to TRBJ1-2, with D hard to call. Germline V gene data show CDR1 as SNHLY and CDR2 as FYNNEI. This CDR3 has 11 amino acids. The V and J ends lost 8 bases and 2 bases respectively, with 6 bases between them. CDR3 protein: CASGKNYGYTF. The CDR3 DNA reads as TGTGCCAGCGGCAAGAACTATGGCTACACCTTC.

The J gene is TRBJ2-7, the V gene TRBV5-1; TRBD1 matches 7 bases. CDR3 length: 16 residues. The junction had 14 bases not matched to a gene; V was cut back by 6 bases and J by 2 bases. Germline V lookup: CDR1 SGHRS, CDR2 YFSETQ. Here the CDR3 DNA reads TGCGCCAGCACCCCTGGGACAGCGAACGGAGCCTACGAGCAGTACTTC. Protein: CASTPGTANGAYEQYF.

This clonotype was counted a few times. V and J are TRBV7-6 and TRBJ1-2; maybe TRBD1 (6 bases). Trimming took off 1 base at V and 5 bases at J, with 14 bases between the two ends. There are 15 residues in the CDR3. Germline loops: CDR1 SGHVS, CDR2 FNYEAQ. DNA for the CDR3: TGTGCCAGCAGCTTAGAAGTGGGGGGCCCGTATGGCTACACCTTC. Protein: CASSLEVGGPYGYTF.

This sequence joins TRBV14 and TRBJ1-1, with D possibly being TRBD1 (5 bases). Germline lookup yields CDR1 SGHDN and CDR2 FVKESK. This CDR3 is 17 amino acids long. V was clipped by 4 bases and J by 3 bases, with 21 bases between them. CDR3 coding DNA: TGTGCCAGCAGCCCGGATTGGGGGGGTCTCGTTGACACTGAAGCTTTCTTT. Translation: CASSPDWGGLVDTEAFF. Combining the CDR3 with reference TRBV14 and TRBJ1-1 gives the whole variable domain EAGVTQFPSHSVIEKGQTVTLRCDPISGHDNLYWYRRVMGKEIKFLLHFVKESKQDESGMPNNRFLAERTGGTYSTLKVQPAELEDSGVYFCASSPDWGGLVDTEAFFGQGTRLTVV.

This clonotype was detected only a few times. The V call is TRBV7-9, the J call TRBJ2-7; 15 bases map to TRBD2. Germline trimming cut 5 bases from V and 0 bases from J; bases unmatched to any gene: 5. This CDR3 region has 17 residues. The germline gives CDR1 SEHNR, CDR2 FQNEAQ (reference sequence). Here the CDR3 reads CASSPGLAGGSSYEQYF. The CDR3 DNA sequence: TGTGCCAGCAGCCCAGGACTAGCGGGGGGGAGCTCCTACGAGCAGTACTTC.

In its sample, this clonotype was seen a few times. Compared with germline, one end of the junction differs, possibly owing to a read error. The CDR3 reads CASSYRGSTGYGYTF. CDR3 DNA: TGTGCCAGCAGTTACCGGGGGTCGACCGGCTATGGCTACACCTTC. The V gene is TRBV10-3, the J gene TRBJ1-2, with D possibly being TRBD1 (5 bases). The CDR3 is 15 amino acids. Germline V CDR1 and CDR2: ENHRY, SYGVKD.

The CDR3: CSAPLTGGSAEAFF. The CDR3 DNA sequence: TGCAGTGCTCCACTGACAGGTGGTAGTGCTGAAGCTTTCTTT. V and J are TRBV20-1 and TRBJ1-1; D may be TRBD1 (6 bases). The CDR3 totals 14 residues. The germline V and J ends were trimmed by 5 bases and 6 bases, with 19 bases remaining between them. Germline V gene lookup returns CDR1 DFQATT and CDR2 SNEGSKA (reference sequence).

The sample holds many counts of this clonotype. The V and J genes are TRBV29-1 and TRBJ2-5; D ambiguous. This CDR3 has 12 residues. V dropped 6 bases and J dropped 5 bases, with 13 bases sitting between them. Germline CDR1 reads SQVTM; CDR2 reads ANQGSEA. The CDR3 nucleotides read TGCAGCGTAGCGTCTATCGAGGAGACCCAGTACTTC. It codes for CSVASIEETQYF.